A selection of T cell receptor beta chains follows, all from one sample in a study of T cells after somatic rescue of genetic block. Repertoires were generated with immunoSEQ multiplex PCR, while TCRdb's copy carries only in-frame clones and drops some. Seen here are tens of thousands of clones, about 90% observed once, and the top ten hold roughly 1.7%. Sequencing input: peripheral blood mononuclear cells (PBMCs). The receptors were sampled from a woman aged 18-29 years. Both conserved end residues are part of each CDR3. A D gene is named only where the DNA matches it firmly. Clone size is not always given. Where it is, it says once, few, many or a class for expanded clones.

J gene | clone size | D gene | V gene | CDR3 protein | CDR3 DNA
TRBJ2-3 | - | - | TRBV30 | CAWSGGFIDTQYF | TGTGCCTGGAGTGGGGGGTTTATAGATACGCAGTATTTT
TRBJ1-1 | - | - | TRBV28 | CASRLYTEAFF | TGTGCCAGCAGGCTATACACTGAAGCTTTCTTT
TRBJ2-1 | - | - | TRBV5-1 | CASSLGQSNEQFF | TGCGCCAGCAGCTTGGGACAGAGCAATGAGCAGTTCTTC
TRBJ2-1 | - | - | TRBV29-1 | CSVEASADNEQFF | TGCAGCGTTGAGGCGAGCGCTGACAATGAGCAGTTCTTC
TRBJ2-7 | once | TRBD1 | TRBV4-1 | CASRSDRGGYEQYF | TGCGCCAGCAGATCCGACAGGGGTGGTTACGAGCAGTACTTC
TRBJ1-6 | - | - | TRBV4-1 | CASSQEPQNPNNSPLHF | TGCGCCAGCAGCCAAGAGCCCCAGAACCCGAATAATTCACCCCTCCACTTT
TRBJ2-7 | - | - | TRBV4-1 | CASSQVGWRSDAYEQYF | TGCGCCAGCAGCCAAGTTGGTTGGAGGTCGGATGCCTACGAGCAGTACTTC
TRBJ2-2 | - | - | TRBV2 | CASSEYPRTRAGELFF | TGTGCCAGCAGTGAATATCCTAGGACCCGGGCCGGGGAGCTGTTTTTT
TRBJ2-3 | - | - | TRBV6-5 | CASSYSMVAGGNTQYF | TGTGCCAGCAGTTACTCGATGGTAGCAGGCGGGAATACGCAGTATTTT
TRBJ2-7 | - | TRBD1 | TRBV27 | CASSLSAGGYEQYF | TGTGCCAGCAGTTTATCGGCAGGGGGCTACGAGCAGTACTTC
TRBJ2-1 | few | TRBD2 | TRBV11-3 | CASSLGGSSGSYNEQFF | TGTGCCAGCAGCTTAGGGGGATCTAGCGGTTCCTACAATGAGCAGTTCTTC
TRBJ2-1 | - | - | TRBV19 | CASSISSSYNEQFF | TGTGCCAGTAGTATCTCTAGCTCCTACAATGAGCAGTTCTTC
TRBJ2-1 | - | - | TRBV5-5 | CASSLELAEQFF | TGTGCCAGCAGCTTGGAACTAGCTGAGCAGTTCTTC
TRBJ1-5 | - | - | TRBV27 | CASSSIYRELSNQPQHF | TGTGCCAGCAGTAGTATATACCGGGAGTTAAGCAATCAGCCCCAGCATTTT
TRBJ2-7 | - | - | TRBV2 | CASTPLRDFEQYF | TGTGCCAGCACCCCCCTGCGGGACTTTGAGCAGTACTTC
TRBJ2-2 | - | TRBD1 | TRBV5-1 | CASNDRATGELFF | TGCGCCAGCAACGACAGGGCTACCGGGGAGCTGTTTTTT
TRBJ1-4 | - | - | TRBV5-1 | CASSPGPLGTNEKLFF | TGCGCCAGCAGCCCGGGACCCCTGGGGACTAATGAAAAACTGTTTTTT
TRBJ2-5 | - | TRBD1 | TRBV7-8 | CASSVDRGQETQYF | TGTGCCAGCAGCGTCGACAGGGGCCAAGAGACCCAGTACTTC
TRBJ2-7 | - | - | TRBV5-5 | CASSRLALGLGLGTYEQYF | TGTGCCAGCAGCCGCCTCGCCCTTGGACTGGGGCTGGGGACCTACGAGCAGTACTTC
TRBJ1-3 | - | TRBD1 | TRBV5-1 | CASSLEGTGGALRGNTIYF | TGCGCCAGCAGCTTGGAGGGCACAGGGGGCGCCCTCCGTGGAAACACCATATATTTT
TRBJ2-7 | - | - | TRBV28 | CASSDRQASSYEQYF | TGTGCCAGCAGTGATCGACAGGCTTCCTCCTACGAGCAGTACTTC
TRBJ1-1 | - | - | TRBV30 | CAWSVDLEGTEAFF | TGTGCCTGGAGTGTTGACCTGGAGGGCACTGAAGCTTTCTTT
TRBJ2-7 | - | - | TRBV30 | CAWSVLAGPYEQYF | TGTGCCTGGAGTGTCCTCGCGGGACCCTACGAGCAGTACTTC
TRBJ1-3 | - | - | TRBV4-1 | CASSQSGLSLRGNTIYF | TGCGCCAGCAGCCAATCTGGACTTTCTCTCAGAGGAAACACCATATATTTT
TRBJ2-7 | - | - | TRBV2 | CASIRDRGREQYF | TGTGCCAGCATTAGGGACCGCGGACGCGAGCAGTACTTC
TRBJ2-2 | - | - | TRBV6-5 | CASKGANTGELFF | TGTGCCAGCAAGGGGGCGAACACCGGGGAGCTGTTTTTT
TRBJ2-7 | - | - | TRBV28 | CASSFGSYEQYF | TGTGCCAGCAGTTTTGGCTCCTACGAGCAGTACTTC
TRBJ2-7 | - | - | TRBV6-6 | CASSYAQGYEQYF | TGTGCCAGCAGTTACGCGCAGGGGTACGAGCAGTACTTC
TRBJ2-2 | - | - | TRBV5-1 | CASSSADMAENTGELFF | TGCGCCAGCAGCTCGGCGGATATGGCCGAGAACACCGGGGAGCTGTTTTTT
TRBJ1-5 | - | - | TRBV7-6 | CASSSLGGQPQHF | TGTGCCAGCAGCTCCCTAGGAGGACAGCCCCAGCATTTT
TRBJ1-1 | - | - | TRBV19 | CASSIGGMNTEAFF | TGTGCCAGTAGTATAGGAGGGATGAACACTGAAGCTTTCTTT
TRBJ2-7 | - | - | TRBV19 | CASSTRGDRSYEQYF | TGTGCCAGTAGTACTCGGGGAGACCGCTCCTACGAGCAGTACTTC
TRBJ2-7 | - | - | TRBV21-1 | CASSKSHSEQYF | TGTGCCAGCAGCAAATCCCACAGCGAGCAGTACTTC
TRBJ1-5 | few | - | TRBV7-2 | CASSSQGALSNQPQHF | TGTGCCAGCAGCTCGCAGGGAGCTTTGAGCAATCAGCCCCAGCATTTT
TRBJ2-7 | - | - | TRBV29-1 | CSVEGPNYEQYF | TGCAGCGTTGAAGGGCCGAACTACGAGCAGTACTTC
TRBJ2-2 | - | TRBD1 | TRBV23-1 | CASSPRDRRNTGELFF | TGCGCCAGCAGTCCCCGGGACAGACGGAACACCGGGGAGCTGTTTTTT
TRBJ1-1 | few | - | TRBV4-1 | CASSQPTARTPAFF | TGCGCCAGCAGCCAACCGACCGCCCGAACTCCAGCTTTCTTT
TRBJ2-7 | - | TRBD2 | TRBV27 | CASTPGREGSYEQYF | TGTGCCAGCACCCCTGGGCGGGAGGGCTCCTACGAGCAGTACTTC
TRBJ2-7 | - | TRBD2 | TRBV7-9 | CASSSHKLAGFSYEQYF | TGTGCCAGCAGCTCGCATAAACTAGCGGGTTTCTCCTACGAGCAGTACTTC
TRBJ1-3 | once | - | TRBV18 | CASSPTIGNTIYF | TGTGCCAGCTCACCGACAATAGGAAACACCATATATTTT
TRBJ1-1 | once | - | TRBV28 | CASSDGGGTEAFF | TGTGCCAGCAGTGACGGGGGAGGCACTGAAGCTTTCTTT
TRBJ1-2 | - | - | TRBV29-1 | CSVSLRHGYTF | TGCAGCGTCTCCCTTAGACATGGCTACACCTTC
TRBJ2-2 | - | - | TRBV9 | CASSPRTRTGELFF | TGTGCCAGCAGCCCGAGAACACGGACCGGGGAGCTGTTTTTT
TRBJ2-1 | - | - | TRBV7-2 | CASSKNQGPQFF | TGTGCCAGCAGCAAGAACCAGGGCCCACAGTTCTTC
TRBJ1-1 | - | - | TRBV19 | CASSLLGTEAFF | TGTGCCAGTAGCCTTTTGGGCACTGAAGCTTTCTTT
TRBJ1-2 | - | - | TRBV19 | CASTPARGSYGYTF | TGTGCCAGTACTCCGGCGCGTGGGTCCTATGGCTACACCTTC
TRBJ1-1 | once | TRBD1 | TRBV7-9 | CASSRTGGASSRNTEAFF | TGTGCCAGCAGTCGGACAGGGGGCGCGTCGTCCAGGAACACTGAAGCTTTCTTT
TRBJ1-1 | - | - | TRBV28 | CASSFHPRGNTEAFF | TGTGCCAGCAGTTTTCACCCGCGGGGGAACACTGAAGCTTTCTTT
TRBJ2-3 | - | - | TRBV7-7 | CASSPRLSTDTQYF | TGTGCTAGCAGCCCACGACTAAGCACAGATACGCAGTATTTT
TRBJ1-1 | - | - | TRBV7-9 | CASRRGTSGTEAFF | TGTGCCAGCAGGAGAGGGACTTCGGGGACTGAAGCTTTCTTT
TRBJ1-5 | - | - | TRBV6-1 | CASSGQDNQPQHF | TGTGCCAGCAGCGGGCAGGACAATCAGCCCCAGCATTTT
TRBJ2-5 | once | - | TRBV6-1 | CASSEALGPGRTQYF | TGTGCCAGCAGTGAAGCGCTAGGACCGGGCAGGACCCAGTACTTC